This is a list of T cell receptor beta chains from one sample in a study of blood T cell repertoires in COVID-19. This table comes from immunoSEQ multiplex PCR, and its TCRdb copy is limited to in-frame clones, with some not included. Of about 140,000 clones listed, 70% to 80% are singletons. Sequencing input: peripheral blood. The receptors stem from a woman aged 45-65 years with active or convalescent COVID-19. The CDR3 runs from the conserved cysteine through the conserved F or W. A D gene is named only where the DNA matches it firmly.

v_call: TRBV28; j_call: TRBJ2-6; d_call: NA; cdr3_aa: CASSLWPVGQSGANVLTF
v_call: TRBV5-5; j_call: TRBJ2-5; d_call: TRBD2; cdr3_aa: CASSLEAGGPGETQYF
v_call: TRBV30; j_call: TRBJ2-3; d_call: TRBD2; cdr3_aa: CAWSEGLAGGRGGTQYF
v_call: TRBV5-1; j_call: TRBJ2-5; d_call: TRBD2; cdr3_aa: CASSLGLAGVMSETQYF
v_call: TRBV5-1; j_call: TRBJ2-5; d_call: NA; cdr3_aa: CASSSQGGEETQYF
v_call: TRBV7-2; j_call: TRBJ1-1; d_call: TRBD1; cdr3_aa: CASSQTGGTEAFF
v_call: TRBV5-5; j_call: TRBJ2-5; d_call: TRBD2; cdr3_aa: CASSFGAGGRGETQYF
v_call: TRBV7-7; j_call: TRBJ2-5; d_call: TRBD2; cdr3_aa: CASSSGTSGQETQYF
v_call: TRBV7-5; j_call: TRBJ1-4; d_call: NA; cdr3_aa: CVRSLREKLFF
v_call: TRBV29-1; j_call: TRBJ1-3; d_call: NA; cdr3_aa: CSVALDRTGNTIYF
v_call: TRBV10-3; j_call: TRBJ2-1; d_call: TRBD1; cdr3_aa: CAISEEIDRAEQFF
v_call: TRBV11-2; j_call: TRBJ2-2; d_call: NA; cdr3_aa: CASSLRTLNTGELFF
v_call: TRBV7-9; j_call: TRBJ2-2; d_call: NA; cdr3_aa: CASSPTETNTGELFF
v_call: TRBV11-1; j_call: TRBJ2-7; d_call: TRBD2; cdr3_aa: CASSLTWTSPRTEQYF
v_call: TRBV29-1; j_call: TRBJ1-2; d_call: TRBD1; cdr3_aa: CSVRDRGQGGYTF
v_call: TRBV28; j_call: TRBJ2-2; d_call: NA; cdr3_aa: CASSRLDTGELFF
v_call: TRBV7-2; j_call: TRBJ1-5; d_call: NA; cdr3_aa: CASSLVGVSNQPQHF
v_call: TRBV4-3; j_call: TRBJ1-4; d_call: NA; cdr3_aa: CASSQDGGLTNEKLFF
v_call: TRBV7-9; j_call: TRBJ2-5; d_call: TRBD2; cdr3_aa: CASSDGGSSETQYF
v_call: TRBV9; j_call: TRBJ2-1; d_call: TRBD2; cdr3_aa: CASSASGWYYNEQFF
v_call: TRBV2; j_call: TRBJ1-2; d_call: NA; cdr3_aa: CASKPGERGYTF
v_call: TRBV11-2; j_call: TRBJ2-1; d_call: NA; cdr3_aa: CASHLGGTDYNEQFF
v_call: TRBV11-2; j_call: TRBJ2-7; d_call: NA; cdr3_aa: CASSLVRASDSYEQYF
v_call: TRBV2; j_call: TRBJ1-2; d_call: TRBD1; cdr3_aa: CASRSRGQGRNLPNYGYTF
v_call: TRBV28; j_call: TRBJ2-3; d_call: NA; cdr3_aa: CASSLPSVQTDTQYF
v_call: TRBV4-3; j_call: TRBJ2-7; d_call: NA; cdr3_aa: CASSPDWGVAYEQYF
v_call: TRBV5-1; j_call: TRBJ1-4; d_call: NA; cdr3_aa: CASSLGTGSYEKLFF
v_call: TRBV2; j_call: TRBJ1-1; d_call: NA; cdr3_aa: CASRLDRMNTEAFF
v_call: TRBV11-2; j_call: TRBJ2-7; d_call: TRBD2; cdr3_aa: CASSLGVAGAEQYF
v_call: TRBV5-1; j_call: TRBJ2-1; d_call: TRBD2; cdr3_aa: CASSFGLATDEQFF
v_call: TRBV18; j_call: TRBJ1-2; d_call: NA; cdr3_aa: CASSPGGGEVRGYTF